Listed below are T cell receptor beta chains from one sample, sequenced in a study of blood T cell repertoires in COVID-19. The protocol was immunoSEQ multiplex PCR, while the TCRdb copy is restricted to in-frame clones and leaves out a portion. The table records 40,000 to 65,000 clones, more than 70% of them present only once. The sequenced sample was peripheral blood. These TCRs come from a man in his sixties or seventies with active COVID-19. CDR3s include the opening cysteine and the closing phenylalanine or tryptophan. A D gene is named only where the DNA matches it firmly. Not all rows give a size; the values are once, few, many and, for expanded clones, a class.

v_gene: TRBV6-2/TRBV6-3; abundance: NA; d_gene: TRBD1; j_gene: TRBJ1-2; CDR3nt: TGTGCCAGCAGCCCCGGGACAGGGGCCTCCTGGAAGGATGGCTACACCTTC; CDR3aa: CASSPGTGASWKDGYTF
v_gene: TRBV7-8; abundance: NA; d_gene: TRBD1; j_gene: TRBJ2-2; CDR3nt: TGTGCCAGCAGCCTGGACAGGGGGCGCTCGGACGGGGAGCTGTTTTTT; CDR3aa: CASSLDRGRSDGELFF
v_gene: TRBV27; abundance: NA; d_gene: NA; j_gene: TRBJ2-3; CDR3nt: TGTGCCAGCAGTCCCCAGGGGCTGGGTACGCAGTATTTT; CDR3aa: CASSPQGLGTQYF
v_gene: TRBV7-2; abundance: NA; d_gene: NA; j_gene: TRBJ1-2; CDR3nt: TGTGCCAGCAGTCCGGACAGAAACTATGGCTACACCTTC; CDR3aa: CASSPDRNYGYTF
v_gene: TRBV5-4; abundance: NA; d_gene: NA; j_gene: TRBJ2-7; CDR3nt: TGTGCCAGCAGCAGGGACACAGAGCAGTACTTC; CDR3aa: CASSRDTEQYF
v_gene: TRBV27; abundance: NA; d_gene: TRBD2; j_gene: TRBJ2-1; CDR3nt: TGTGCCAGCAGTTCCGAGCGGGGGGGGTACAATGAGCAGTTCTTC; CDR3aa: CASSSERGGYNEQFF
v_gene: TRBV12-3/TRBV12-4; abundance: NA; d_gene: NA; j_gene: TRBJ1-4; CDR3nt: TGTGCCAGCCGGGAAGCAACTAATGAAAAACTGTTTTTT; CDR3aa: CASREATNEKLFF
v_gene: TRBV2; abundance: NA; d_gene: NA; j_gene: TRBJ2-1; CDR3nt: TGTGCCAGCAGTGAGGGGCCCGGTATGTTTGAGCAGTTCTTC; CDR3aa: CASSEGPGMFEQFF
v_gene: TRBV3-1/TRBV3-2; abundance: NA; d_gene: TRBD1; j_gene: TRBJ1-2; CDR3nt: TGTGCCAGCAGCCTATGGACAGGGGCCGAACTCTATGGCTACACCTTC; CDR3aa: CASSLWTGAELYGYTF
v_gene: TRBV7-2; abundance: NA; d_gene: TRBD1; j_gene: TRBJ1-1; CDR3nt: TGTGCCAGCAGCTTTACGGCAGGGGGAAGAACTGAAGCTTTCTTT; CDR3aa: CASSFTAGGRTEAFF
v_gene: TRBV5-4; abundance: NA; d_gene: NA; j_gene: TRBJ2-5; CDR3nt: TGTGCCAGCAGCAGCCCGGGGGAGACCCAGTACTTC; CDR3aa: CASSSPGETQYF
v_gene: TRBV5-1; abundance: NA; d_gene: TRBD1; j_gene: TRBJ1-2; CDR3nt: TGCGCCAGCAGCCCCACCCTAAGGGACAGGGGGCGCGAGGGCTACACCTTC; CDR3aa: CASSPTLRDRGREGYTF
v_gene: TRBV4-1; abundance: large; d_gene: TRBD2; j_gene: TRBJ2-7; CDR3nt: TGCGCCAGCAGCCAAGTTAGCGGGGTGAGCTCCTACGAGCAGTACTTC; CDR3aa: CASSQVSGVSSYEQYF
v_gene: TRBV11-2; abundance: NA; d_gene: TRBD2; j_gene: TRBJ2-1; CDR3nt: TGTGCCAGCAGCCGACGGACTAGCGGGGCCTACACGGGGCAGTTCTTC; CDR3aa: CASSRRTSGAYTGQFF
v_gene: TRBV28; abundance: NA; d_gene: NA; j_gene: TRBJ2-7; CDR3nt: TGTGCCAGCAGCGTTGGGGGGGGGCCCTACGAGCAGTACTTC; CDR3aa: CASSVGGGPYEQYF
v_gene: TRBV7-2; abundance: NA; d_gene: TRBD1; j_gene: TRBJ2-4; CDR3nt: TGTGCCAGCAGCTTAGTAGGACAGGGTAACATTCAGTACTTC; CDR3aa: CASSLVGQGNIQYF
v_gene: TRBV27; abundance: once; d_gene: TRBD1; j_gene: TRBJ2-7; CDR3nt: TGTGCCAGCAGCTCCGGGGACAGGGTCCCCTACGAGCAGTACTTC; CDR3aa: CASSSGDRVPYEQYF
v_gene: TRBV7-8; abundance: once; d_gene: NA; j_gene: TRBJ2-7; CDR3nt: TGTGCCAGCAGCTTAGCCAGGGACTACGAGCAGTACTTC; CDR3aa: CASSLARDYEQYF
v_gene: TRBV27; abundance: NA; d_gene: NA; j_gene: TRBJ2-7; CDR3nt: TGTGCCAGCAGGGGCGTAATCCCCTACGAGCAGTACTTC; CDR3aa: CASRGVIPYEQYF
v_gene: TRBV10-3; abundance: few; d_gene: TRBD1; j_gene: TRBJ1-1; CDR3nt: TGTGCCATCAGGGGTGGACAGGGGGCAATCTCCTCATCTACTGAAGCTTTCTTT; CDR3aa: CAIRGGQGAISSSTEAFF
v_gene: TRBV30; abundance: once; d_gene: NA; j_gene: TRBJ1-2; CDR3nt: TGTGCCTGGAATAATAACCAGGGCTACACCTTC; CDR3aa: CAWNNNQGYTF
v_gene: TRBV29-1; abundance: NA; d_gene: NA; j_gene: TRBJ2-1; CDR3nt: TGCAGCGTTGAAGATGGTGGCGGGGAATCCTACAATGAGCAGTTCTTC; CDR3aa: CSVEDGGGESYNEQFF
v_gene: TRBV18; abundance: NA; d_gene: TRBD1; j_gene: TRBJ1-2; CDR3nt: TGTGCCAGCTCACCACGTGTTGTGGGACAGGGGGGAGATGGCTACACCTTC; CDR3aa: CASSPRVVGQGGDGYTF
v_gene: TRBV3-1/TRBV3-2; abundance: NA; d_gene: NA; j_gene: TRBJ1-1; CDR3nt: TGTGCCAGCAGCCAGCCCGGGAGGGGGAACACTGAAGCTTTCTTT; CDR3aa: CASSQPGRGNTEAFF
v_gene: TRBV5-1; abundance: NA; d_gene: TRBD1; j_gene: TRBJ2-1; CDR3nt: TGCGCCAGCAGCTTGGGCGGGACAGGGGGCCACAATGAGCAGTTCTTC; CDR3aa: CASSLGGTGGHNEQFF
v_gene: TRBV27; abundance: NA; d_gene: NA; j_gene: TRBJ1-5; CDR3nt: TGTGCCAGCAGCCCCGGGCAGGGGAGCAATCAGCCCCAGCATTTT; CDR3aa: CASSPGQGSNQPQHF
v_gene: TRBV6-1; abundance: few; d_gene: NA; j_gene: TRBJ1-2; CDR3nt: TGTGCCAGCAGTGAATTCCTCGAAGCGGGTGGCTACACCTTC; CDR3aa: CASSEFLEAGGYTF
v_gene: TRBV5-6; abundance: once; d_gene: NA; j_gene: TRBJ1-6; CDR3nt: TGTGCCAGCAGCCCCGGGAGGGCCTTCCTTGAACTCCACTTT; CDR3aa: CASSPGRAFLELHF
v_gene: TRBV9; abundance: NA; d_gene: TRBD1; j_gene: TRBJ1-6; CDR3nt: TGTGCCAGCAGCGTAGAGGGGGCGGATTCACCCCTCCACTTT; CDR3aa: CASSVEGADSPLHF
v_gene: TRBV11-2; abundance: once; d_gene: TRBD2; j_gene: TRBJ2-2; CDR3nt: TGTGCCAGCAGCTTAGATCTAGCGGGGGGGCCGGTCACCGGGGAGCTGTTTTTT; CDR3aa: CASSLDLAGGPVTGELFF
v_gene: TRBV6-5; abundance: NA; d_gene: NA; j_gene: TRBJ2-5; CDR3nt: TGTGCCAGCAGTTCTTCATTGACTAGTAGCGAGACCCAGTACTTC; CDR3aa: CASSSSLTSSETQYF
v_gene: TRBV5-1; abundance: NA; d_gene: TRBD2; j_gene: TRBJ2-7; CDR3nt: TGCGCCAGCAGCTTGGGAGCGGGGGAACTCTCTGGGGAGCAGTACTTC; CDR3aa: CASSLGAGELSGEQYF
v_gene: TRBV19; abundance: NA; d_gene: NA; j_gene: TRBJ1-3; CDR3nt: TGTGCCAGTAGTATCTTGGCAGGGACTGGAAACACCATATATTTT; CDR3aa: CASSILAGTGNTIYF